This is a list of T cell receptor beta chains from one sample in a study of blood T cell repertoires in COVID-19. Clones were read by immunoSEQ multiplex PCR, and TCRdb kept only the in-frame ones, dropping some. The sample carries more than 300,000 clones, nearly 90% recorded once. The sample comprised peripheral blood. The receptors were gathered from a woman aged 40 to 50 with COVID-19, enrolled during active disease. CDR3s include the opening cysteine and the closing phenylalanine or tryptophan. A D gene is named only where the DNA matches it firmly. Clone size is stated in some rows and not others, as once, few, many or a class when expanded.

J gene | clone size | D gene | CDR3 length | V gene | CDR3 protein | CDR3 DNA
TRBJ1-2 | . | . | 13 | TRBV3-1/TRBV3-2 | CASRPGSSDGYTF | TGTGCCAGCAGACCGGGATCGTCGGATGGCTACACCTTC
TRBJ2-5 | . | TRBD1 | 18 | TRBV5-5 | CASSLGTGGARIGETQYF | TGTGCCAGCAGCTTGGGGACAGGGGGCGCGCGTATAGGAGAGACCCAGTACTTC
TRBJ2-1 | . | TRBD2 | 14 | TRBV9 | CASSEGLALNEQFF | TGTGCCAGCAGCGAGGGACTAGCGTTGAATGAGCAGTTCTTC
TRBJ2-5 | . | . | 16 | TRBV9 | CASSVTGTRGLETQYF | TGTGCCAGCAGCGTAACTGGGACGCGGGGCTTAGAGACCCAGTACTTC
TRBJ2-2 | . | TRBD2 | 13 | TRBV6-5 | CASRIAGLGELFF | TGTGCCAGCAGAATAGCGGGACTCGGGGAGCTGTTTTTT
TRBJ1-6 | . | . | 15 | TRBV6-5 | CASSYEGGRNSPLHF | TGTGCCAGCAGTTACGAGGGGGGGAGGAATTCACCCCTCCACTTT
TRBJ2-5 | . | TRBD1 | 14 | TRBV19 | CASKGQGYQETQYF | TGTGCCAGTAAAGGACAGGGGTACCAAGAGACCCAGTACTTC
TRBJ2-7 | . | . | 12 | TRBV28 | CASSGLLYEQYF | TGTGCCAGCAGCGGGTTGCTGTACGAGCAGTACTTC
TRBJ2-1 | few | TRBD1 | 16 | TRBV5-4 | CASSLEPQGAYNEQFF | TGTGCCAGCAGCTTAGAACCCCAGGGGGCATACAATGAGCAGTTCTTC
TRBJ1-3 | . | TRBD1 | 17 | TRBV19 | CASSMWVDRGSGNTIYF | TGTGCCAGTAGTATGTGGGTCGACAGGGGCTCTGGAAACACCATATATTTT
TRBJ2-1 | . | . | 17 | TRBV15 | CATSRLSGVFPYNEQFF | TGTGCCACCAGCAGACTCTCAGGGGTCTTCCCCTACAATGAGCAGTTCTTC
TRBJ2-5 | . | . | 15 | TRBV7-7 | CASSSRLGPKETQYF | TGTGCTAGCAGCTCTCGTCTGGGGCCTAAAGAGACCCAGTACTTC
TRBJ1-2 | . | TRBD1 | 15 | TRBV28 | CASRLTGGVGKGYTF | TGTGCCAGCAGGCTGACAGGGGGCGTAGGAAAAGGCTACACCTTC
TRBJ2-7 | once | TRBD2 | 18 | TRBV7-9 | CASSLALAGGPRAYEQYF | TGTGCCAGCAGCTTAGCCCTAGCGGGAGGGCCACGGGCTTACGAGCAGTACTTC
TRBJ2-5 | . | . | 14 | TRBV5-1 | CASSLGVTQETQYF | TGCGCCAGCAGCTTAGGGGTTACCCAAGAGACCCAGTACTTC
TRBJ1-2 | . | . | 15 | TRBV2 | CASSVMGSSNYGYTF | TGTGCCAGCAGTGTTATGGGCAGTAGTAACTATGGCTACACCTTC
TRBJ1-1 | once | . | 14 | TRBV7-9 | CASSNPSGNTEAFF | TGTGCCAGCAGCAACCCCAGTGGGAACACTGAAGCTTTCTTT
TRBJ2-1 | . | TRBD1 | 14 | TRBV5-1 | CASSSTGNYNEQFF | TGCGCCAGCAGTTCGACAGGGAACTACAATGAGCAGTTCTTC
TRBJ1-1 | once | . | 14 | TRBV3-1/TRBV3-2 | CASSLQGLNTEAFF | TGTGCCAGCAGCCTTCAGGGGCTGAACACTGAAGCTTTCTTT
TRBJ1-5 | few | TRBD1 | 14 | TRBV7-2 | CASSSRTGHQPQHF | TGTGCCAGCAGCTCCCGGACAGGTCATCAGCCCCAGCATTTT
TRBJ1-5 | . | TRBD1 | 16 | TRBV5-8 | CASSLMWGQGDQPQHF | TGTGCCAGCAGCTTGATGTGGGGACAGGGGGATCAGCCCCAGCATTTT
TRBJ2-1 | . | . | 13 | TRBV7-2 | CASSLDQNNEQFF | TGTGCCAGCAGCTTAGACCAAAACAACGAGCAGTTCTTC
TRBJ1-5 | . | . | 12 | TRBV28 | CASTVGGQPQHF | TGTGCCAGCACCGTCGGAGGTCAGCCCCAGCATTTT
TRBJ2-6 | once | . | 18 | TRBV7-2 | CASSPQGGVSSGANVLTF | TGTGCCAGCAGCCCGCAAGGCGGGGTTAGCTCTGGGGCCAACGTCCTGACTTTC
TRBJ2-5 | . | . | 16 | TRBV5-5 | CASSSKGAGGKETQYF | TGTGCCAGCAGCTCCAAGGGGGCGGGCGGGAAAGAGACCCAGTACTTC
TRBJ1-1 | once | TRBD1 | 15 | TRBV11-3 | CASSRDSSMNTEAFF | TGTGCCAGCAGCCGGGACAGTAGCATGAACACTGAAGCTTTCTTT
TRBJ1-2 | . | TRBD1 | 15 | TRBV12-5 | CASGYSTGGSIGYTF | TGTGCTAGTGGTTACTCGACAGGGGGAAGCATTGGCTACACCTTC
TRBJ2-1 | . | TRBD2 | 15 | TRBV9 | CASSEASGGYNEQFF | TGTGCCAGCAGCGAAGCTAGCGGGGGGTACAATGAGCAGTTCTTC
TRBJ1-3 | . | . | 15 | TRBV5-6 | CASSRPRLSGNTIYF | TGTGCCAGCAGCCGCCCCCGACTCTCTGGAAACACCATATATTTT
TRBJ2-7 | . | . | 11 | TRBV6-6 | CASSFQDEQYF | TGTGCCAGCAGTTTCCAGGACGAGCAGTACTTC
TRBJ2-2 | . | TRBD2 | 19 | TRBV7-2 | CASSLVASGSRGYTGELFF | TGTGCCAGCAGCTTGGTGGCTAGCGGGAGTCGGGGGTACACCGGGGAGCTGTTTTTT
TRBJ1-5 | . | . | 13 | TRBV12-3/TRBV12-4 | CASRQERNQPQHF | TGTGCCAGCAGGCAGGAACGCAATCAGCCCCAGCATTTT